This passage covers 25 T cell receptor beta chains from one sample sequenced in a study of neurological immune-mediated disorders (dated by TCRdb to about 2019). Libraries came from 5' RACE. The instrument given in TCRdb is Illumina HiSeq 2500. In TCRdb, the public reads were trimmed at Q25 with fastp and aligned with MiXCR, with productive beta chains retained. Rows matching on CDR3 protein sequence are summarized as one entry with the most common DNA and genes. Recorded for this sample are some 29,000 distinct CDR3 sequences; 12% of them occurred a single time. The biggest ten clones account for less than 9% of the sample. Material: PBMCs. Receptors were obtained from a man aged 55 to 69 in good health.

In this sample, this clonotype turned up many times. The chain combines TRBV7-8 with TRBJ2-5, with no clear D. Trimming pared 0 bases from V and 6 bases from J, leaving 11 bases between. Germline CDR1 SGHVS, CDR2 FQNEAQ. The CDR3 covers 14 residues. The CDR3 DNA follows: TGTGCCAGCAGCTTAGCTTGGGTAGAACAGACCCAGTACTTC. Translating it yields CASSLAWVEQTQYF. Using reference TRBV7-8 and TRBJ2-5 for the parts outside the CDR3, the full variable domain is GAGVSQSPRYKVAKRGQDVALRCDPISGHVSLFWYQQALGQGPEFLTYFQNEAQLDKSGLPSDRFFAERPEGSVSTLKIQRTQQEDSAVYLCASSLAWVEQTQYFGPGTRLLVL.

This clonotype was seen repeatedly, ten times or more. V is TRBV29-1 and J is TRBJ1-5; D might be TRBD1 (5 bases). This CDR3 is built from 12 residues. CDR1 is SQVTM, CDR2 ANQGSEA, per germline. Trimming took off 7 bases at V and 5 bases at J, with 12 bases between the two ends. The CDR3 loop reads CSAGQHDQPQHF. The CDR3 DNA follows: TGCAGCGCGGGGCAGCACGATCAGCCCCAGCATTTT.

This clonotype was seen at least ten times. CDR3 in DNA: TGTGCCAGCAGCTTAGGCATCCCAGAGACCCAGTACTTC. Its protein is CASSLGIPETQYF. The chain links TRBV11-2 to TRBJ2-5; no firm D call. CDR3 length equals 13 residues. The V end lost 1 base, the J end lost 4 bases, and 7 bases lay between the germline ends. The germline gives CDR1 SGHAT, CDR2 FQNNGV.

The table lists this clonotype with many counts. The V gene is TRBV7-9, the J gene TRBJ2-1; D not certain. The length of the CDR3 is 14 residues. Germline V lookup: CDR1 SEHNR, CDR2 FQNEAQ (reference sequence). Trimming took off 5 bases at V and 10 bases at J, with 18 bases between the two ends. The CDR3 here is CASSLARAAMEQFF. CDR3 sequence (DNA): TGTGCCAGCAGCCTTGCCCGTGCTGCAATGGAGCAGTTCTTC.

The table lists this clonotype with many counts. The J gene is TRBJ1-5, the V gene TRBV4-1, with D tentatively TRBD1 (6 bases). The CDR3 contains 16 residues. Germline V gives CDR1 MGHRA, CDR2 YSYEKL. The V and J ends lost 0 bases and 2 bases respectively, with 11 bases between them. The CDR3 nucleotides read TGCGCCAGCAGCCAAGACGGGGGGCTCGGCAATCAGCCCCAGCATTTT. Translated, it gives CASSQDGGLGNQPQHF.

The chain carries TRBV7-2 and TRBJ1-1; D uncertain. V lost 0 bases to trimming and J lost 1 base, with 3 bases between them. The CDR3 extends over 13 amino acids. CDR1 SGHTA and CDR2 FQGNSA come from the germline V gene. Written as DNA, the CDR3 is TGTGCCAGCAGCTTAGCCAGGAACACTGAAGCTTTCTTT. This encodes CASSLARNTEAFF.

This clonotype appeared many times. This chain joins TRBV7-9 and TRBJ2-1, with D perhaps matching TRBD2 (6 bases). This CDR3 has 15 amino acids. V was pared by 6 bases and J by 1 base, with 13 bases between. Germline CDR1 reads SEHNR; CDR2 reads FQNEAQ (reference sequence). The CDR3 reads CASRSGEASYNEQFF. CDR3 in DNA: TGTGCCAGCAGATCTGGGGAGGCGTCCTACAATGAGCAGTTCTTC.

Many counts were recorded for this clonotype. The chain links TRBV5-5 to TRBJ1-5; 9 bases fit TRBD1. The CDR3 totals 16 residues. With 5 bases clipped from V and 7 bases from J, the junction kept 13 bases outside the gene matches. The V gene's germline CDR1 is SGHKS and CDR2 YYEKEE (reference sequence). The CDR3 nucleotides are TGTGCCAGCAGTAGTACGCCCGGGACAGGGCACCAGCCCCAGCATTTT. Encoded protein: CASSSTPGTGHQPQHF.

There are many counts of this clonotype. The chain is built from TRBV20-1 and TRBJ2-4; D remains ambiguous. Trimming shortened V by 1 base and J by 0 bases, and 10 bases separated the two germline ends. The CDR3 totals 15 residues. Germline V gene sequence: CDR1 DFQATT, CDR2 SNEGSKA (reference sequence). CDR3 in amino acids: CSARGTGGAKNIQYF. The CDR3 DNA reads as TGCAGTGCTAGAGGTACCGGTGGAGCCAAAAACATTCAGTACTTC.

This clonotype came up many times. This chain links TRBV5-1 with TRBJ2-7, with D perhaps matching TRBD1 or TRBD2 (5 bases each). V was clipped by 0 bases and J by 5 bases, with 15 bases between them. The germline CDR1 and CDR2 sequences are SGHRS and YFSETQ. The CDR3 totals 15 residues. The DNA for the CDR3 is TGCGCCAGCAGCTTGGATCTTGGGGGTTTCGACGAGCAGTACTTC. Its protein product is CASSLDLGGFDEQYF.

CDR3 coding DNA: TGTGCCAGCAGCCATCGGGCGGGGGGTGCCGGGGAGCTGTTTTTT. It codes for CASSHRAGGAGELFF. The rearrangement links TRBV3-1 to TRBJ2-2; 8 nucleotides line up with TRBD2. Trimming cost V 3 bases and J 6 bases; bases outside gene matches: 6. CDR1 and CDR2 (germline): LGHDT, YNNKEL (reference sequence). The CDR3 has 15 residues.

The table lists this clonotype with many counts. The V gene is TRBV11-3, the J gene TRBJ2-5; D uncertain. Germline V gene sequence: CDR1 SGHNT, CDR2 YENEEA. The germline V and J ends were trimmed by 3 bases and 1 base, with 9 bases remaining between them. The CDR3 runs to 14 residues. CDR3 DNA: TGTGCCAGCAGCTTGTTTTCCGTCCAAGAGACCCAGTACTTC. Amino acid sequence: CASSLFSVQETQYF. Combining the CDR3 with reference TRBV11-3 and TRBJ2-5 gives the whole variable domain EAGVVQSPRYKIIEKKQPVAFWCNPISGHNTLYWYLQNLGQGPELLIRYENEEAVDDSQLPKDRFSAERLKGVDSTLKIQPAELGDSAVYLCASSLFSVQETQYFGPGTRLLVL.

This clonotype occurred many times. This chain links TRBV10-3 with TRBJ2-1; TRBD2 agrees at 8 bases. Germline V gene lookup returns CDR1 ENHRY and CDR2 SYGVKD. V lost 6 bases to trimming and J lost 16 bases; unmatched junction nucleotides: 11. This CDR3 contains 12 residues. Here the CDR3 DNA reads TGTGCCATCAGCACTAATTGGACTAGCCGTTTCTTC. As protein: CAISTNWTSRFF.

Many counts were recorded for this clonotype. This rearrangement joins TRBV20-1 to TRBJ2-7; no clear D. The germline V gene encodes CDR1 DFQATT and CDR2 SNEGSKA (reference sequence). This CDR3 region has 13 residues. V dropped 3 bases and J dropped 3 bases, with 12 bases sitting between them. Here the CDR3 reads CSASNPQYYEQYF. In DNA, the CDR3 is TGCAGTGCTAGTAACCCTCAGTACTACGAGCAGTACTTC.

The table lists this clonotype with many counts. The rearrangement uses TRBV6-1 and TRBJ2-7, with 9 bases identical to TRBD2. The CDR3 totals 13 residues. CDR1 and CDR2 (germline): MNHNS, SASEGT. V shed 4 bases, J shed 4 bases, and the junction held 2 bases outside the gene matches. CDR3 sequence: CASSASGVYEQYF. The CDR3 DNA reads as TGTGCCAGCAGTGCTAGCGGGGTGTACGAGCAGTACTTC.

This clonotype was observed at least ten times. The chain uses TRBV6-5 and TRBJ2-3; D unclear. The CDR3 runs 16 residues. Germline CDR1 and CDR2: MNHEY and SVGAGI. Trimming cost V 10 bases and J 4 bases, with 24 bases left between them. Here the CDR3 reads CATCLYSGGVADTQYF. The DNA for the CDR3 is TGTGCCACCTGCCTATACTCCGGTGGGGTCGCAGATACGCAGTATTTT.

In its sample, this clonotype was seen many times. The chain combines TRBV12-3 or TRBV12-4 with TRBJ1-2; TRBD1 matches 8 bases. CDR3 size: 13 residues. The ends lost 5 bases at V and 5 bases at J; junction bases unmatched: 4. The CDR3 spells CASSRTGQYGYTF. The CDR3 region has the DNA TGTGCCAGCAGTCGGACAGGGCAATATGGCTACACCTTC.

This clonotype was seen at least ten times. J is TRBJ1-1 and V is TRBV29-1, with D maybe TRBD1 (5 bases). V lost 4 bases and J 6 bases, leaving 9 bases between the germline ends. CDR3 size: 11 residues. Germline V lookup: CDR1 SQVTM, CDR2 ANQGSEA. The chain's CDR3 is CSVGRGAEAFF. The DNA of the CDR3 is TGCAGCGTTGGTAGAGGGGCTGAAGCTTTCTTT.

This clonotype was observed a single time. This chain links TRBV4-3 with TRBJ2-3; tentatively, D is TRBD2 (5 bases). Germline assignment: CDR1 LGHNA and CDR2 YSLEER. The CDR3 runs to 14 residues. Trimming cost V 8 bases and J 0 bases, with 12 bases left between them. The CDR3 spells CASQGSFSTDTQYF. In DNA form, the CDR3 reads TGCGCCAGCCAAGGGAGCTTTAGCACAGATACGCAGTATTTT.

In this sample, this clonotype turned up many times. V and J are TRBV5-6 and TRBJ1-5; D is possibly TRBD1 (5 bases). Trimming took off 2 bases at V and 7 bases at J, with 10 bases between the two ends. The CDR3 loop spans 13 amino acids. Germline CDR1 SGHDT, CDR2 YYEEEE. CDR3 DNA sequence: TGTGCCAGCAGCTTAGATCGGGGCCAGCCCCAGCATTTT. Protein sequence: CASSLDRGQPQHF.

This clonotype appeared many times. The V call is TRBV5-1, the J call TRBJ2-7; the match to TRBD1 covers 8 bases. Looked up from germline, CDR1 is SGHRS and CDR2 is YFSETQ. J was trimmed by 5 bases and V by 4 bases; bases with no gene match: 8. The CDR3 has 14 amino acids. CDR3 DNA: TGCGCCAGCAGCGCGAATACAGGGGGTAACGAGCAGTACTTC. It is translated as CASSANTGGNEQYF.

This clonotype has at least ten counts. The chain couples TRBV5-5 to TRBJ2-3; the D call may be TRBD1 or TRBD2 (5 bases each). CDR1 SGHKS and CDR2 YYEKEE come from the germline V gene (reference sequence). V shed 7 bases and J shed 0 bases, with 9 bases lying between them. This CDR3 contains 13 residues. CDR3 DNA sequence: TGTGCCAGCCATGGGACGAGCACAGATACGCAGTATTTT. It encodes CASHGTSTDTQYF.

This chain links TRBV7-9 with TRBJ2-3; D is ambiguous. The CDR3 is 14 amino acids. Germline V gene lookup returns CDR1 SEHNR and CDR2 FQNEAQ (reference sequence). V was pared by 1 base and J by 2 bases, with 7 bases between. In DNA form, the CDR3 reads TGTGCCAGCAGCTTAGTGGATACCACAGATACGCAGTATTTT. Its translation is CASSLVDTTDTQYF.

This clonotype was observed at least ten times. The rearrangement joins TRBV5-5 to TRBJ2-7; unclear D gene. The V gene's germline CDR1 is SGHKS and CDR2 YYEKEE (reference sequence). Trimming removed 0 bases at V and 0 bases at J, with 13 bases between. This CDR3 contains 16 residues. This CDR3 is CASSLAAAPSSYEQYF. DNA for the CDR3: TGTGCCAGCAGCTTGGCCGCAGCTCCGAGCTCCTACGAGCAGTACTTC.

This clonotype was seen at least ten times. The rearrangement uses TRBV20-1 and TRBJ2-6; 9 bases fit TRBD1. Germline CDR1 and CDR2: DFQATT and SNEGSKA (reference sequence). With 6 bases clipped from V and 2 bases from J, the junction kept 14 bases outside the gene matches. The CDR3 totals 18 residues. CDR3 region: CSAQPWGQGLTGANVLTF. Written as DNA, the CDR3 is TGCAGTGCCCAGCCGTGGGGACAGGGATTAACTGGGGCCAACGTCCTGACTTTC.